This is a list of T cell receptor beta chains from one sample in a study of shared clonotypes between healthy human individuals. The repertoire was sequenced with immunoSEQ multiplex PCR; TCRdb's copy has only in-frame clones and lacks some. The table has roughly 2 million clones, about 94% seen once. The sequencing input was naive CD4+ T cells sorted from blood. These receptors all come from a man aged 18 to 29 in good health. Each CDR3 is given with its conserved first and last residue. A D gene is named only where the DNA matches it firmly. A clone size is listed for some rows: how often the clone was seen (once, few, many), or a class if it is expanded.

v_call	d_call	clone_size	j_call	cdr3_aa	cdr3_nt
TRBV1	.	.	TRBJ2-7	CTSVWTTWGQYF	TGCACCAGCGTTTGGACTACTTGGGGGCAGTACTTC
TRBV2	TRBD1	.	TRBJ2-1	CASRAGTGTYNEQFF	TGTGCCAGCAGAGCCGGGACAGGTACCTACAATGAGCAGTTCTTC
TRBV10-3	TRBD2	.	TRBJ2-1	CAINRGRPPSSNEQFF	TGTGCCATCAACCGCGGGAGGCCACCCTCTAGCAATGAGCAGTTCTTC
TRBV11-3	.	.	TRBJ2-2	CASSLGMGGNTGELFF	TGTGCCAGCAGCTTGGGTATGGGAGGGAACACCGGGGAGCTGTTTTTT
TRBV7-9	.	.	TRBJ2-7	CASSLDQIPPWGEQYF	TGTGCCAGCAGCTTAGATCAAATCCCCCCCTGGGGCGAGCAGTACTTC
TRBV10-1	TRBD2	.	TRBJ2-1	CASSEASGRDRGEQFF	TGCGCCAGCAGTGAAGCTAGCGGGCGAGATCGGGGTGAGCAGTTCTTC
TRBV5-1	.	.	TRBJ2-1	CASSSRTVENEQFF	TGCGCCAGCAGCTCCAGGACTGTGGAGAATGAGCAGTTCTTC
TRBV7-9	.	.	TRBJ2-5	CASSLGWREQETQYF	TGTGCCAGCAGCTTAGGATGGCGGGAACAAGAGACCCAGTACTTC
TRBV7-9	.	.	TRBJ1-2	CASSLGSSGLRGYTF	TGTGCCAGCAGCTTAGGGTCCAGCGGTCTTAGGGGCTACACCTTC
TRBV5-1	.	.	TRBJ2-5	CASSLSDGSGGGETQYF	TGCGCCAGCAGCTTGAGTGATGGTAGCGGAGGCGGGGAGACCCAGTACTTC
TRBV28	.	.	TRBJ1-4	CASSAGVEKLFF	TGTGCCAGCAGTGCAGGGGTTGAAAAACTGTTTTTT
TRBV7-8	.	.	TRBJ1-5	CASSNRSYSNQPQHF	TGTGCCAGCAGCAACAGGAGTTATAGCAATCAGCCCCAGCATTTT
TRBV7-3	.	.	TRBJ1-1	CASSLTFDTEAFF	TGTGCCAGCAGCTTAACGTTCGACACTGAAGCTTTCTTT
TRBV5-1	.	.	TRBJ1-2	CASSLSGEVDGYTF	TGCGCCAGCAGCTTGTCGGGGGAAGTTGATGGCTACACCTTC
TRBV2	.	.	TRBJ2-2	CASSATGANTGELFF	TGTGCCAGCAGTGCGACTGGAGCGAACACCGGGGAGCTGTTTTTT
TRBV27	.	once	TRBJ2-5	CASSYVGSQETQYF	TGTGCCAGCAGTTACGTGGGATCCCAAGAGACCCAGTACTTC
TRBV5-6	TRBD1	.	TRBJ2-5	CASSRRGYRETQYF	TGTGCCAGCAGCCGCAGGGGGTATCGAGAGACCCAGTACTTC
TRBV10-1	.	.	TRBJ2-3	CASSDRDSATADTQYF	TGCGCCAGCAGTGATCGGGATAGCGCCACTGCAGATACGCAGTATTTT
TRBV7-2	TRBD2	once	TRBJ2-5	CASSLGGLAVQETQYF	TGTGCCAGCAGCTTAGGGGGACTAGCGGTGCAAGAGACCCAGTACTTC
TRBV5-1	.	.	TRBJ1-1	CASSFDQGGTEAFF	TGCGCCAGCAGCTTCGACCAGGGTGGGACTGAAGCTTTCTTT
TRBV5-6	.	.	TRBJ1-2	CASSLKDYGYTF	TGTGCCAGCAGCTTGAAGGACTATGGCTACACCTTC
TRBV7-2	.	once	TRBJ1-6	CASRFDGRPLHF	TGTGCCAGCAGATTTGACGGACGGCCCCTCCACTTT
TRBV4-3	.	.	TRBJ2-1	CASSQELGSGEQFF	TGCGCCAGCAGCCAAGAGTTGGGTTCAGGTGAGCAGTTCTTC
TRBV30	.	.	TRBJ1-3	CAWSVSSGNTIYF	TGTGCCTGGAGTGTAAGCTCTGGAAACACCATATATTTT
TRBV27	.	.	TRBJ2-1	CASSLEGRADNEQFF	TGTGCCAGCAGTTTAGAGGGCAGGGCGGACAATGAGCAGTTCTTC
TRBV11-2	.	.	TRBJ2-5	CASSLGRKQETQYF	TGTGCCAGCAGCCTAGGGCGGAAGCAAGAGACCCAGTACTTC
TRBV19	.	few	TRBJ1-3	CASTERPGNTIYF	TGTGCCAGTACTGAGAGACCTGGAAACACCATATATTTT
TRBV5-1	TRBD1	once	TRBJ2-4	CASSHGQGQTNIQYF	TGCGCCAGCAGCCACGGACAGGGTCAAACAAACATTCAGTACTTC
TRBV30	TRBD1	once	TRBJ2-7	CAWSTGSYEQYF	TGTGCCTGGTCGACAGGGTCCTACGAGCAGTACTTC
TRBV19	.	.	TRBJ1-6	CASSANPLINSPLHF	TGTGCCAGTAGTGCAAACCCCCTGATTAATTCACCCCTCCACTTT
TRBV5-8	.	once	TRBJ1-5	CASSLRGQPQHF	TGTGCCAGCAGCTTGAGGGGCCAGCCCCAGCATTTT
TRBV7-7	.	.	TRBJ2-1	CASSLTPQNEQFF	TGTGCTAGCAGCTTGACCCCTCAGAATGAGCAGTTCTTC
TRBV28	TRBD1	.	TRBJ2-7	CASTPGGAMSYEQYF	TGTGCCAGCACCCCAGGGGGCGCTATGTCCTACGAGCAGTACTTC
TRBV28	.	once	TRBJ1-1	CASTRPGQGNTEAFF	TGTGCCAGCACCAGGCCTGGGCAGGGGAACACTGAAGCTTTCTTT
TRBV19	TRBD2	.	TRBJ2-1	CASHERRDYYFEQFF	TGTGCCAGCCACGAACGGAGGGACTATTACTTTGAGCAGTTCTTC
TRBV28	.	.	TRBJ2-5	CASLRGNSQETQYF	TGTGCCAGCCTGCGTGGAAACTCACAAGAGACCCAGTACTTC
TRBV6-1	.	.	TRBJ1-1	CASSESPVAFF	TGTGCCAGCAGTGAATCCCCAGTAGCTTTCTTT
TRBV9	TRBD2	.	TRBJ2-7	CASSAAGTSPYEQYF	TGTGCCAGCAGCGCCGCCGGGACTAGTCCCTACGAGCAGTACTTC
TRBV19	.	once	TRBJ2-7	CASSSSDRSYEQYF	TGTGCCAGTAGTTCATCAGACAGATCCTACGAGCAGTACTTC
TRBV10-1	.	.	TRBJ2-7	CASRSGGRGRGYEQYF	TGCGCCAGCAGAAGCGGGGGCAGGGGGCGCGGTTACGAGCAGTACTTC
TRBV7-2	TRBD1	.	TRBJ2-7	CASSARQGHPYEQYF	TGTGCCAGCAGCGCGCGACAGGGTCACCCCTACGAGCAGTACTTC
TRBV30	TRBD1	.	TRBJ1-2	CAWSVRRQGAGYTF	TGTGCCTGGAGTGTACGAAGACAGGGGGCTGGCTACACCTTC
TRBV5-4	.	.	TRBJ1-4	CASTSPRTANEKLFF	TGTGCCAGCACCTCCCCGCGGACAGCTAATGAAAAACTGTTTTTT
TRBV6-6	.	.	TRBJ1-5	CASRIQGGNQPQHF	TGTGCCAGCAGGATACAGGGAGGCAATCAGCCCCAGCATTTT
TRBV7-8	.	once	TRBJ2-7	CASSLQQRTYEQYF	TGTGCCAGCAGCTTACAACAGCGTACCTACGAGCAGTACTTC
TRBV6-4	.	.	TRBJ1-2	CASSDSKPWSYGYTF	TGTGCCAGCAGTGACTCCAAACCTTGGAGCTATGGCTACACCTTC
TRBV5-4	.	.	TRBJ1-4	CASSPFSGPALTNEKLFF	TGTGCCAGCAGCCCCTTCAGCGGGCCGGCCCTAACTAATGAAAAACTGTTTTTT
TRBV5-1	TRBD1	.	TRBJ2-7	CASSYGQGAGDEQYF	TGCGCCAGCAGCTACGGACAGGGGGCTGGCGACGAGCAGTACTTC
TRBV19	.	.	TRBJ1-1	CASTSGGGTRLNTEAFF	TGTGCCAGTACCAGCGGGGGGGGAACACGGTTGAACACTGAAGCTTTCTTT
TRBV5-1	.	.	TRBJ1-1	CASSLDGGMNTEAFF	TGCGCCAGCAGCTTGGACGGCGGAATGAACACTGAAGCTTTCTTT
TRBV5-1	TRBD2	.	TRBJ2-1	CASTRGTSGGSSYNEQFF	TGCGCCAGCACCCGAGGGACTAGCGGGGGGAGCTCCTACAATGAGCAGTTCTTC
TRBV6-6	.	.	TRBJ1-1	CASTDFSGEAFF	TGTGCCAGCACCGACTTCTCGGGAGAAGCTTTCTTT